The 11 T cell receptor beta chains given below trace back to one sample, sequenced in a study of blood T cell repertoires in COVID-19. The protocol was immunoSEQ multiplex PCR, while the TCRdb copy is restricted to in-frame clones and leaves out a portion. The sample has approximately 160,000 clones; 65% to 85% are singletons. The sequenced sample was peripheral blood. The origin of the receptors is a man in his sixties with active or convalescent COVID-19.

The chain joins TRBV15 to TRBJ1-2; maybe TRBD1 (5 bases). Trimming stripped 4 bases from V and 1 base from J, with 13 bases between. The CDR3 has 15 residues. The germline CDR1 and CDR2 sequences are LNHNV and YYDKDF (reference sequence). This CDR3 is CATSTLLGGNYGYTF. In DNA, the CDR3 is TGTGCCACCAGCACCCTTCTCGGGGGTAACTATGGCTACACCTTC.

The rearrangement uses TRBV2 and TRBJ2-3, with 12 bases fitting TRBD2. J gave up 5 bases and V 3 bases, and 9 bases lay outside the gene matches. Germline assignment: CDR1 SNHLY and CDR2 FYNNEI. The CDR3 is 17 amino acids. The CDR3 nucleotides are TGTGCCAGCAGTGACGAACTAGCGGGAGGCTATGGAGATACGCAGTATTTT. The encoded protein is CASSDELAGGYGDTQYF.

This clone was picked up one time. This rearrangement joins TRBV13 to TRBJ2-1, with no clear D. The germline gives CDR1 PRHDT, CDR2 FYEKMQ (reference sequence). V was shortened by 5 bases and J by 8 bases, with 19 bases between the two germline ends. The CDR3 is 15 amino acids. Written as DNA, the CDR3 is TGTGCCAGCAGCAATACTTTGTTAGATAACTATGAGCAGTTCTTC. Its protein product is CASSNTLLDNYEQFF.

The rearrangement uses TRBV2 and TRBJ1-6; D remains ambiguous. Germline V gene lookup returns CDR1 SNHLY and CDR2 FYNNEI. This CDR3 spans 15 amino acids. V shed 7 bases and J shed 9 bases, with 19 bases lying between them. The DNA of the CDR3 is TGTGCCAGCACCGCGGCGGCGGCCTCGGGTTCACCCCTCCACTTT. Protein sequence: CASTAAAASGSPLHF.

The DNA of the CDR3 is TGTGCCAGTAGGACCACAGGGGGTGCCACTGAAGCTTTCTTT. Translated: CASRTTGGATEAFF. The chain joins TRBV19 to TRBJ1-1, with 8 bases identical to TRBD1. V dropped 6 bases and J dropped 4; count of bases not matched to a gene: 7. CDR3 length equals 14 residues. Germline assignment: CDR1 LNHDA and CDR2 SQIVND (reference sequence).

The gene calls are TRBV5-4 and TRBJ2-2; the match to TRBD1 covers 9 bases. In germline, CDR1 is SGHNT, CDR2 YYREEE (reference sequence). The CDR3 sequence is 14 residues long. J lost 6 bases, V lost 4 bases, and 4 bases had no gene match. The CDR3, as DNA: TGTGCCAGCAGCCTGGACAGGGGTGCCGGGGAGCTGTTTTTT. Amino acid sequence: CASSLDRGAGELFF.

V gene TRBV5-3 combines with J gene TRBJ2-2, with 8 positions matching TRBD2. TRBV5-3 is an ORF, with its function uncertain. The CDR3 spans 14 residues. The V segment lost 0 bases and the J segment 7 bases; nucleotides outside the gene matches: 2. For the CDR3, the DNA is TGTGCCAGAAGCTTGGGACTAGCGAACGGGGAGCTGTTTTTT. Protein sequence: CARSLGLANGELFF.

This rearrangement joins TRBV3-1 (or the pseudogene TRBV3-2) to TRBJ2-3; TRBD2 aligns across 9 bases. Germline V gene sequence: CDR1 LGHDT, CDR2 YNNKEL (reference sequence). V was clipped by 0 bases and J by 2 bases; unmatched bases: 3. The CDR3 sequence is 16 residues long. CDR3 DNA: TGTGCCAGCAGCCAAGATAGCGGGGGACCCACAGATACGCAGTATTTT. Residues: CASSQDSGGPTDTQYF.

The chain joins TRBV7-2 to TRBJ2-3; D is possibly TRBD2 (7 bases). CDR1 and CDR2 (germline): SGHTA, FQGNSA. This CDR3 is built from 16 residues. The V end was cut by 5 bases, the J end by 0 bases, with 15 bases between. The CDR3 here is CASSPYRGASTDTQYF. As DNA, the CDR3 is TGTGCCAGCAGCCCTTATCGGGGGGCAAGCACAGATACGCAGTATTTT.

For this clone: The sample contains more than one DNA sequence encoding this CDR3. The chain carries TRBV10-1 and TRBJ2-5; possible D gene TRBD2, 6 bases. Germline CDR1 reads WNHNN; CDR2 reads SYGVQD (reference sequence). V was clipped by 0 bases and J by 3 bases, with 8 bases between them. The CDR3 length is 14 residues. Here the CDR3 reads CASSESGGEETQYF. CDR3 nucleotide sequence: TGCGCCAGCAGTGAGTCGGGCGGGGAAGAGACCCAGTACTTC.

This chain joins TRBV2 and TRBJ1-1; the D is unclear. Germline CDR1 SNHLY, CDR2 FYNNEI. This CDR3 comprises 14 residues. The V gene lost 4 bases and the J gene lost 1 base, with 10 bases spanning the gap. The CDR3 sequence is CASSALSGNTEAFF. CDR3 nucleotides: TGTGCCAGCAGTGCATTATCCGGGAACACTGAAGCTTTCTTT.